The clone carrying this TCR beta chain was observed a few times. What it binds is unknown. The data were obtained in a study of beta chain features in type 1 diabetes. Study results and limitations: A moderate, significant TCRB CDR3 shortening appeared in type 1 diabetes across four CD4+ subsets. Type 1 diabetes patients had fewer VDJ junction insertions and more deletions.

V lost 5 bases, J lost 4 bases, and 11 bases stayed unmatched. Germline V gene data show CDR1 as SEHNR and CDR2 as FQNEAQ (reference sequence). The CDR3 is made up of 18 amino acids. What was sequenced were expressed TCRB transcripts, since all of the isolated RNA had been reverse transcribed. Some clones are missing from TCRdb's copy, which holds only in-frame ones; the method was immunoSEQ multiplex PCR. The table lists about 700,000 clones, around an eighth of them singletons, with less than 0.025% in the top ten. Specimen: naive CD4+ T cells from blood. The genes are TRBV7-9 and TRBJ2-1, with TRBD2 identical over 13 bases. This sequence was found in a man younger than 30 with type 1 diabetes. In DNA, the CDR3 is TGTGCCAGCAGCCCTCCCGGGACTAGCGGGGCCCTATACAATGAGCAGTTCTTC. Protein: CASSPPGTSGALYNEQFF. The entire variable domain, with the rest obtained from reference TRBV7-9 and TRBJ2-1, is as follows: DTGVSQNPRHKITKRGQNVTFRCDPISEHNRLYWYRQTLGQGPEFLTYFQNEAQLEKSRLLSDRFSAERPKGSFSTLEIQRTEQGDSAMYLCASSPPGTSGALYNEQFFGPGTRLTVL.